These T cell receptor beta chains were read from a single sample in a study of cytomegalovirus exposure and HLA in healthy donors. Only in-frame clones appear in the TCRdb table, and some are missing; sequencing was by immunoSEQ multiplex PCR. The sample comprises about 160,000 clones, approximately 80% of which are singletons, and 7% to 9% rests with the top ten. Sequencing was performed on PBMCs. These receptors came from a male donor in good health and CMV-seropositive. The CDR3 runs from the conserved cysteine through the conserved F or W. The D gene is left open where the match is weak. Some rows have no size entry. The others give once, few or many, or a class for an expanded clone.

D gene: TRBD2
V gene: TRBV6-4
J gene: TRBJ2-3
clone size: NA
CDR3 protein: CASRQTSGSGTDTQYF
CDR3 DNA: TGTGCCAGCAGGCAGACTAGCGGGAGTGGCACAGATACGCAGTATTTT

D gene: NA
V gene: TRBV27
J gene: TRBJ2-2
clone size: NA
CDR3 protein: CASKTANTGELFF
CDR3 DNA: TGTGCCAGCAAGACAGCAAACACCGGGGAGCTGTTTTTT

D gene: NA
V gene: TRBV28
J gene: TRBJ1-2
clone size: NA
CDR3 protein: CASSPGNGYTF
CDR3 DNA: TGTGCCAGCAGTCCGGGTAACGGCTACACCTTC

D gene: TRBD2
V gene: TRBV28
J gene: TRBJ2-3
clone size: NA
CDR3 protein: CASSTAGTSGVTQYF
CDR3 DNA: TGTGCCAGCAGTACAGCCGGGACTAGCGGCGTTACGCAGTATTTT

D gene: NA
V gene: TRBV18
J gene: TRBJ1-1
clone size: NA
CDR3 protein: CASSPDGGEGEAFF
CDR3 DNA: TGTGCCAGCTCACCGGACGGAGGAGAAGGTGAAGCTTTCTTT

D gene: TRBD1
V gene: TRBV30
J gene: TRBJ1-4
clone size: NA
CDR3 protein: CAWSSRDRVNEKLFF
CDR3 DNA: TGTGCCTGGAGTTCCAGGGACAGGGTAAATGAAAAACTGTTTTTT

D gene: NA
V gene: TRBV5-1
J gene: TRBJ1-1
clone size: NA
CDR3 protein: CASSWGQGTEAFF
CDR3 DNA: TGCGCCAGCAGCTGGGGTCAGGGCACTGAAGCTTTCTTT

D gene: NA
V gene: TRBV30
J gene: TRBJ2-7
clone size: few
CDR3 protein: CASQGGSYEQYF
CDR3 DNA: TGTGCCTCCCAGGGGGGTAGTTACGAGCAGTACTTC

D gene: TRBD2
V gene: TRBV6-1
J gene: TRBJ2-6
clone size: once
CDR3 protein: CASRGGQSGANGLTF
CDR3 DNA: TGTGCCAGCAGGGGAGGGCAGTCTGGGGCCAACGGCCTGACTTTC

D gene: NA
V gene: TRBV5-1
J gene: TRBJ2-3
clone size: NA
CDR3 protein: CASSFSVLDTQYF
CDR3 DNA: TGCGCCAGCAGCTTTTCAGTTCTGGATACGCAGTATTTT

D gene: NA
V gene: TRBV4-3
J gene: TRBJ1-4
clone size: NA
CDR3 protein: CASSQEGRNEKLFF
CDR3 DNA: TGCGCCAGCAGCCAAGAGGGCCGGAATGAAAAACTGTTTTTT

D gene: NA
V gene: TRBV6-1
J gene: TRBJ2-1
clone size: NA
CDR3 protein: CASSDKGGSYNEQFF
CDR3 DNA: TGTGCCAGCAGTGATAAAGGGGGCTCCTACAATGAGCAGTTCTTC

D gene: NA
V gene: TRBV9
J gene: TRBJ1-3
clone size: NA
CDR3 protein: CASSQRGPGNTIYF
CDR3 DNA: TGTGCCAGCAGCCAAAGGGGTCCTGGAAACACCATATATTTT

D gene: TRBD2
V gene: TRBV7-6
J gene: TRBJ2-5
clone size: once
CDR3 protein: CASSLGWASGRKETQYF
CDR3 DNA: TGTGCCAGCAGCTTAGGGTGGGCTAGCGGGAGGAAAGAGACCCAGTACTTC

D gene: NA
V gene: TRBV7-9
J gene: TRBJ1-2
clone size: few
CDR3 protein: CASSPTVANYGYTF
CDR3 DNA: TGTGCCAGCAGCCCGACAGTAGCTAACTATGGCTACACCTTC

D gene: NA
V gene: TRBV19
J gene: TRBJ2-5
clone size: NA
CDR3 protein: CASRGLRETQYF
CDR3 DNA: TGTGCCAGTAGGGGTCTCAGGGAGACCCAGTACTTC

D gene: NA
V gene: TRBV7-9
J gene: TRBJ1-2
clone size: NA
CDR3 protein: CASSRQAANYGYTF
CDR3 DNA: TGTGCCAGCAGCCGACAGGCCGCTAACTATGGCTACACCTTC

D gene: TRBD1
V gene: TRBV4-1
J gene: TRBJ1-2
clone size: NA
CDR3 protein: CASSQDLKGQGANNYGYTF
CDR3 DNA: TGCGCCAGCAGCCAAGATCTCAAGGGACAGGGGGCGAATAACTATGGCTACACCTTC

D gene: NA
V gene: TRBV4-3
J gene: TRBJ2-1
clone size: NA
CDR3 protein: CASSQVWGPNRVVNEQFF
CDR3 DNA: TGCGCCAGCAGCCAAGTCTGGGGGCCAAACAGGGTGGTGAATGAGCAGTTCTTC

D gene: NA
V gene: TRBV7-8
J gene: TRBJ1-1
clone size: few
CDR3 protein: CASSNTGQTNTEAFF
CDR3 DNA: TGTGCCAGCAGTAATACGGGACAAACGAACACTGAAGCTTTCTTT

D gene: NA
V gene: TRBV5-1
J gene: TRBJ1-1
clone size: NA
CDR3 protein: CASSLGLRGNTEAFF
CDR3 DNA: TGCGCCAGCAGCTTGGGTCTAAGGGGAAACACTGAAGCTTTCTTT

D gene: NA
V gene: TRBV28
J gene: TRBJ2-7
clone size: NA
CDR3 protein: CASSLWSAYEQYF
CDR3 DNA: TGTGCCAGCAGTTTATGGTCAGCCTACGAGCAGTACTTC

D gene: NA
V gene: TRBV28
J gene: TRBJ1-5
clone size: few
CDR3 protein: CASRGDQPQHF
CDR3 DNA: TGTGCCAGCAGGGGAGATCAGCCCCAGCATTTT

D gene: NA
V gene: TRBV30
J gene: TRBJ2-1
clone size: NA
CDR3 protein: CAWSLSGLYNEQFF
CDR3 DNA: TGTGCCTGGAGTTTAAGCGGCCTCTACAATGAGCAGTTCTTC

D gene: TRBD1
V gene: TRBV5-4
J gene: TRBJ2-3
clone size: NA
CDR3 protein: CASSLRQGATDTQYF
CDR3 DNA: TGTGCCAGCAGCTTGAGACAGGGGGCCACAGATACGCAGTATTTT

D gene: NA
V gene: TRBV30
J gene: TRBJ1-1
clone size: NA
CDR3 protein: CAWSVTVNTEAFF
CDR3 DNA: TGTGCCTGGAGTGTAACGGTGAACACTGAAGCTTTCTTT

D gene: NA
V gene: TRBV2
J gene: TRBJ1-1
clone size: few
CDR3 protein: CASRTGRNTEAFF
CDR3 DNA: TGTGCCAGCAGAACAGGGAGGAACACTGAAGCTTTCTTT

D gene: NA
V gene: TRBV27
J gene: TRBJ2-6
clone size: once
CDR3 protein: CASSRRSGVSGANVLTF
CDR3 DNA: TGTGCCAGCAGCCGCAGGTCAGGGGTCTCTGGGGCCAACGTCCTGACTTTC

D gene: NA
V gene: TRBV7-2
J gene: TRBJ2-5
clone size: NA
CDR3 protein: CASSPSGGAETQYF
CDR3 DNA: TGTGCCAGCAGCCCCTCTGGGGGGGCAGAGACCCAGTACTTC

D gene: NA
V gene: TRBV5-4
J gene: TRBJ2-6
clone size: NA
CDR3 protein: CASTPRMSGANGLTF
CDR3 DNA: TGTGCCAGCACCCCCCGTATGTCTGGGGCCAACGGCCTGACTTTC

D gene: TRBD2
V gene: TRBV11-3
J gene: TRBJ2-2
clone size: NA
CDR3 protein: CASTWGGRRGTGELFF
CDR3 DNA: TGTGCCAGCACCTGGGGCGGGAGAAGGGGCACCGGGGAGCTGTTTTTT

D gene: NA
V gene: TRBV7-2
J gene: TRBJ2-5
clone size: NA
CDR3 protein: CASSFTGEETQYF
CDR3 DNA: TGTGCCAGCAGCTTTACGGGGGAAGAGACCCAGTACTTC

D gene: NA
V gene: TRBV19
J gene: TRBJ1-4
clone size: NA
CDR3 protein: CASSGPGDSEKLFF
CDR3 DNA: TGTGCCAGTAGTGGTCCGGGAGACAGTGAAAAACTGTTTTTT

D gene: NA
V gene: TRBV7-8
J gene: TRBJ2-7
clone size: NA
CDR3 protein: CASSVGQDYEQYF
CDR3 DNA: TGTGCCAGCAGCGTGGGGCAGGATTACGAGCAGTACTTC

D gene: NA
V gene: TRBV28
J gene: TRBJ2-2
clone size: NA
CDR3 protein: CASSSPTSRASGELFF
CDR3 DNA: TGTGCCAGCAGCTCACCCACTAGCAGGGCGTCCGGGGAGCTGTTTTTT

D gene: TRBD2
V gene: TRBV18
J gene: TRBJ2-3
clone size: NA
CDR3 protein: CASSPSGLAAGDTQYF
CDR3 DNA: TGTGCCAGCTCACCTTCGGGACTAGCGGCGGGAGATACGCAGTATTTT

D gene: NA
V gene: TRBV28
J gene: TRBJ1-2
clone size: few
CDR3 protein: CASSLSRQDYGYTF
CDR3 DNA: TGTGCCAGCAGTCTAAGTCGACAGGACTATGGCTACACCTTC

D gene: TRBD2
V gene: TRBV30
J gene: TRBJ2-7
clone size: NA
CDR3 protein: CAWGGLAGEYEQYF
CDR3 DNA: TGTGCCTGGGGGGGACTAGCGGGAGAATACGAGCAGTACTTC

D gene: TRBD1
V gene: TRBV28
J gene: TRBJ1-1
clone size: few
CDR3 protein: CASSLIRDSSMNTEAFF
CDR3 DNA: TGTGCCAGCAGTCTTATCCGGGACAGTTCAATGAACACTGAAGCTTTCTTT

D gene: NA
V gene: TRBV27
J gene: TRBJ2-2
clone size: NA
CDR3 protein: CASTSGGNGELFF
CDR3 DNA: TGTGCCAGCACCTCCGGCGGGAACGGGGAGCTGTTTTTT

D gene: TRBD2
V gene: TRBV2
J gene: TRBJ2-1
clone size: NA
CDR3 protein: CASSGTSGDDEQFF
CDR3 DNA: TGTGCCAGCAGTGGGACTAGCGGGGATGATGAGCAGTTCTTC

D gene: TRBD1
V gene: TRBV30
J gene: TRBJ1-1
clone size: NA
CDR3 protein: CAWSSRDREAFF
CDR3 DNA: TGTGCCTGGAGTTCCCGGGACAGGGAAGCTTTCTTT